This T cell receptor (beta chain) came from a study of blood T cell repertoires in COVID-19. Study at large: The United States, Italy and Spain provided the acute and convalescent COVID-19 samples.

As processed by the authors: Using reference gene primer amplification, nucleated cell counts were estimated. Assay: immunoSEQ multiplex PCR; the TCRdb copy retains only in-frame clones and omits some. D and trimming were read from the DNA, whereas the V and J calls and clone size are those reported in that table. In the table there are 150,000 to 200,000 clones, approximately 89% of which are singletons. This receptor was taken from a man between 65 and 80 years old with acute or convalescent COVID-19. Sequenced material: peripheral blood.

CDR3: CASSHRPQGNIQYF. The CDR3 nucleotides read TGTGCCAGCAGCCACCGGCCGCAGGGCAACATTCAGTACTTC. This rearrangement joins TRBV7-9 to TRBJ2-4, with D perhaps matching TRBD1 (5 bases). Trimming took off 5 bases at V and 7 bases at J, with 15 bases between the two ends. CDR1 SEHNR and CDR2 FQNEAQ come from the germline V gene (reference sequence). The CDR3 loop spans 14 amino acids.